The entry below gives a single T cell receptor beta chain sequence along with its context. The target antigen is unknown. This specimen belongs to a study of cytomegalovirus exposure and HLA in healthy donors. Study-wide points: The study labeled 180 or so TCR beta chains cytomegalovirus-associated.

The PCR contained 60 Vbeta and 13 Jbeta primers. Repertoires were generated with immunoSEQ multiplex PCR, while TCRdb's copy carries only in-frame clones and drops some. The sample consists of 220,000 or so clones, around 85% of them appearing once. The CDR3 is 13 amino acids. V gave up 6 bases and J gave up 0 bases, with 8 bases separating them. The germline V gene has CDR1 MDHEN and CDR2 SYDVKM. This sequence joins TRBV28 and TRBJ1-1; D not resolved. The sequence came from a man aged 45 to 65 in good health and CMV-seronegative. The sample was PBMCs. CDR3 nucleotide sequence: TGTGCCAGCAGACAGATTATGAACACTGAAGCTTTCTTT. This encodes CASRQIMNTEAFF.